This TCR beta chain was obtained from a study of cytomegalovirus exposure and HLA in healthy donors. Regarding the study as a whole: In an earlier analysis, in some 500 donors, most V segments appeared productive either ~87% or ~30% of the time. Many donors shared some public TCRs, even though most TCR sequences were rare. Among CMV-associated TCR beta chains, most appeared HLA-restricted in a later analysis.

The PCR ran on 60 Vbeta and 13 Jbeta primers. TCRdb keeps only in-frame clones here, not all; method: immunoSEQ multiplex PCR. The repertoire has approximately 170,000 clones, roughly 79% of them found once; the top ten carry around 7%. CDR3 length: 11 residues. The ends were cut back, 3 bases at V and 6 bases at J, with 8 bases in the middle. The germline CDR1 and CDR2 sequences are DFQATT and SNEGSKA (reference sequence). Worth noting for this clone: Its antigen is still unknown.

This TCR was sampled from a woman aged 40 to 55 in good health and CMV-seropositive. The sample taken for sequencing was PBMCs. V gene TRBV20-1 combines with J gene TRBJ1-1; TRBD1 might be the D (5 bases). CDR3 region: CSASRGSEAFF. The CDR3 bases are TGCAGTGCTAGTAGGGGCTCTGAAGCTTTCTTT.